The present TCR beta chain was sequenced within a study of T cells in Graves' hyperthyroidism and ophthalmopathy (dated by TCRdb to the late 2010s). Regarding the research as a whole: Peripheral blood samples were taken at initial diagnosis, before any treatment was given. A discovery cohort of around 98 patients, roughly 45 with Graves' ophthalmopathy and roughly 59 with stable Graves' hyperthyroidism, was used to find distinguishing TCR V-J signatures. Prospective prediction of ophthalmopathy was tested in an independent validation cohort of 18 hyperthyroidism patients and some 17 patients who later progressed to ophthalmopathy. The roughly 94 discovery patients were randomly split 7:3 into training and test sets. Thyroid tissue and blood T-cell repertoires from six Graves' hyperthyroidism patients were also compared in the study. After blood sampling, hyperthyroidism patients were treated with methimazole at a starting dose of 30 mg daily, and ophthalmopathy patients were treated with high-dose intravenous methylprednisolone. The paper describes TCR Vbeta CDR3 sequencing of 135 peripheral blood samples, made up of some 40 ophthalmopathy patients, some 80 hyperthyroidism patients and approximately 17 progressor patients. Beyond this particular receptor, the publication reports: Most expanded thyroid clonotypes (frequency above 0.001) were also found in blood, which suggests that blood repertoires may mirror thyroid immune responses. Sample size was not statistically predetermined, and blinding of investigators to group allocation was not performed. Ophthalmopathy was separated from stable hyperthyroidism by a 13 V-J signature model, with just over 85% sensitivity and roughly 81% specificity obtained in cross-validation and 80%/75% obtained in testing. In validation, progression to ophthalmopathy was predicted by the model with about 70% sensitivity and around 76% specificity, a median of around 5.9 months before onset.

This clonotype was seen ten or more times. Its recognized antigen is unknown. No base quality values were provided; no much bigger clone lies one nucleotide off. The CDR3 starts with the cysteine, ends with the phenylalanine, and has 12 residues. Of the read, only the CDR3 DNA is kept; its 36 bases are in frame from base 1. V is reduced by 5 bases and J by 6 bases, leaving a spacing of 8 bases between them. TCR beta CDR3 regions were amplified from RNA transcripts. The TCR CDR3 was subjected to a first round of RT-PCR using the HTBI primer set and the Qiagen OneStep RT-PCR kit. A second multiplex PCR round built the libraries, followed by size selection and purification. Sequencing of the libraries was done on an Illumina HiSeq2000 using paired-end 100 bp reads. As for the authors' bioinformatics: SOAPnuke was used to process the raw data, with reads discarded if the reads contained adapters or uncalled bases, had a mean Phred below 15, or lacked an exact constant-primer or identifier match. High-quality paired reads were merged with COPE v1.2.5, and unique nucleotide sequences were defined as clonotypes. MiTCR v1.1 was used to align clonotypes to the IMGT TRBV, TRBD and TRBJ reference segments. Analysis was restricted to V-J combinations with a frequency above 0.0001, which covered about 99% of repertoires. The TCS score was defined as the ratio of F50 (clonal expansion) to E x V (chaos), calculated using BLOSUM62-based TCRdist between CDR3 peptides within each V-J. Welch's t-statistics and random forest reduced just over 500 V-J features to 10 to 15, which were used in a naive Bayes classifier (R e1071). TCRdb reprocessed the public reads (quality trimming at Q25 with fastp, clone calling with MiXCR) and kept in-frame beta chains. Identical CDR3 proteins give one entry, which carries the most common genes and DNA. The V and J calls were determined by TCRdb, not by the authors. Within this sample are under 450,000 distinct CDR3 sequences, with around 16% of them counted one time only. Roughly 8% of the sample rests with the top ten.

Graves' hyperthyroidism was defined as stable when no progression to ophthalmopathy occurred over 18 months of follow-up. Hyperthyroidism patients were newly diagnosed, with disease duration under 2 months, and aged 18 to 65 years. The study excluded patients with uncontrolled infections, other autoimmune diseases, pregnancy or lactation. Diagnoses relied on clinical symptoms, serum thyroxine and TRAb, thyroid ultrasound and orbital computed tomography. PBMCs were separated from roughly 10 ml of fresh peripheral blood using Ficoll-Paque density gradient centrifugation. Total RNA was extracted using Trizol reagent, and RNA quality was assessed on an Agilent 2100 Bioanalyzer.

Sequenced input: blood. The source of this sequence is a woman aged 18-29 years with Graves' hyperthyroidism. In this chain, TRBV12-3 or TRBV12-4 is recombined with TRBJ2-1; no D gene can be assigned with confidence. The DNA sequence follows: TGTGCCAGCAGTCGACTGGGCAATGAGCAGTTCTTC. Its coded protein is CASSRLGNEQFF.